The 21 T cell receptor beta chains presented below share a single source sample, sequenced in a study of early T cells in non-severe SARS-CoV-2 infection (dated by TCRdb to 2020 to 2022). The method behind the library was 5' RACE. The instrument given in TCRdb is NextSeq 500. TCRdb's own reprocessing of the public reads used fastp at Q25 and MiXCR and kept productive beta chains. Under each unique CDR3 protein, matching rows form one entry showing the most common genes and DNA. For this sample the table gives about 52,000 distinct CDR3 sequences, of which 11% were detected only once. In total, the top ten clones hold around 14% of the sample. What was sequenced was whole blood. The receptors shown here come from an adult who was a healthcare worker with PCR-confirmed SARS-CoV-2 infection or an uninfected control (not recorded which).

This clonotype has only a few counts. The chain joins TRBV9 to TRBJ2-5; D is unresolved. Germline V CDR1 and CDR2: SGDLS, YYNGEE. The length of the CDR3 is 15 residues. The CDR3, as DNA: TGTGCTTGCAGCGTAGACGAGGCTAACCAAGAGACCCAGTACTTC. Translating it yields CACSVDEANQETQYF. Based on the CDR3 plus reference TRBV9 and TRBJ2-5, the full variable domain is DSGVTQTPKHLITATGQRVTLRCSPRSGDLSVYWYQQSLDQGLQFLIQYYNGEERAKGNILERFSAQQFPDLHSELNLSSLELGDSALYFCACSVDEANQETQYFGPGTRLLVL.

This clonotype was observed at least ten times. J is TRBJ2-3 and V is TRBV20-1; the match to TRBD2 covers 11 bases. Germline V gene data show CDR1 as DFQATT and CDR2 as SNEGSKA (reference sequence). The V gene end was trimmed by 0 bases and the J gene end by 4 bases; junction bases not matched to a gene: 18. The CDR3 runs 20 residues. The CDR3 nucleotides read TGCAGTGCTAGAGATGGGCATAGCGGGAGGGCCCTCGGTGAGGCAGATACGCAGTATTTT. Amino acids: CSARDGHSGRALGEADTQYF.

A word on this clonotype: A read error is possible here, since a much larger clone lies one base away. The chain joins TRBV6-6 to TRBJ1-5, with 10 bases that match TRBD1. There are 15 residues in the CDR3. Germline values: CDR1 MNHNY, CDR2 SVGAGI (reference sequence). The CDR3 nucleotides are TGTGCCAGCAGGGAAGACAGGGGGCCGGGGCAGCACCAGCATTTT. Encoded protein: CASREDRGPGQHQHF.

This clonotype has a handful of counts. The chain links TRBV3-1 to TRBJ1-2; a possible D gene is TRBD1 (5 bases). In germline, CDR1 is LGHDT, CDR2 YNNKEL (reference sequence). Trimming removed 4 bases at V and 1 base at J, with 7 bases between. CDR3 length: 13 amino acids. The CDR3 loop reads CASSRDYNYGYTF. In DNA, the CDR3 is TGTGCCAGCAGCCGGGACTATAACTATGGCTACACCTTC.

This clonotype appeared a few times. This chain joins TRBV4-1 and TRBJ2-5; either TRBD1 or TRBD2 may fit D (6 bases each). Germline V gene data show CDR1 as MGHRA and CDR2 as YSYEKL. This CDR3 region has 17 residues. Trimming took 2 bases from V and 4 from J, leaving 20 bases between them. CDR3 sequence reads: CASSQLGRGPEGETQYF. CDR3 nucleotide sequence: TGCGCCAGCAGCCAATTGGGCCGGGGGCCAGAAGGAGAGACCCAGTACTTC.

This clonotype was seen at least ten times. V is TRBV11-2 and J is TRBJ1-4, with D possibly matching TRBD1 (6 bases). CDR3 length equals 14 residues. Germline values: CDR1 SGHAT, CDR2 FQNNGV. V lost 6 bases, J lost 10 bases, and 18 bases lay in between. The CDR3 DNA reads TGTGCCAGCAGACCCCCCTCCCAGGGGTCAAAACTGTTTTTT. It codes for CASRPPSQGSKLFF. The whole variable domain, filled in from reference TRBV11-2 and TRBJ1-4, reads EAGVAQSPRYKIIEKRQSVAFWCNPISGHATLYWYQQILGQGPKLLIQFQNNGVVDDSQLPKDRFSAERLKGVDSTLKIQPAKLEDSAVYLCASRPPSQGSKLFFGSGTQLSVL.

This clonotype was seen at least ten times. The DNA of the CDR3 is TGTGCCACCAACCCGGAGAGGTCAGGGTACACTGAAGCTTTCTTT. Its protein product is CATNPERSGYTEAFF. The gene calls are TRBV15 and TRBJ1-1; the D gene is possibly TRBD1 (5 bases). Trimming stripped 7 bases from V and 3 bases from J, with 18 bases between. There are 15 residues in the CDR3. CDR1 is LNHNV and CDR2 is YYDKDF in the germline V gene (reference sequence).

V gene TRBV30 combines with J gene TRBJ1-1; maybe TRBD1 (5 bases). With 3 bases removed from V and 0 bases from J, the gap between germline ends came to 11 bases. CDR3 length: 14 residues. Germline loops: CDR1 GTSNPN, CDR2 SVGIG (reference sequence). The chain's CDR3 is CAWRAGRVNTEAFF. DNA of the CDR3: TGTGCCTGGAGGGCAGGGCGGGTGAACACTGAAGCTTTCTTT.

The sample holds a few counts of this clonotype. The rearrangement links TRBV18 to TRBJ2-3; possible D gene TRBD1, 6 bases. Per germline, CDR1 KGHSH and CDR2 LQKENI. This CDR3 is 15 amino acids long. With 6 bases removed from V and 0 bases from J, the gap between germline ends came to 13 bases. CDR3 nucleotide sequence: TGTGCCAGCTCCCCCGGGACAACTAGCACAGATACGCAGTATTTT. This codes for CASSPGTTSTDTQYF. The variable domain in full, with the rest retrieved from reference TRBV18 and TRBJ2-3, is NAGVMQNPRHLVRRRGQEARLRCSPMKGHSHVYWYRQLPEEGLKFMVYLQKENIIDESGMPKERFSAEFPKEGPSILRIQQVVRGDSAAYFCASSPGTTSTDTQYFGPGTRLTVL.

The chain joins TRBV20-1 to TRBJ2-1; D gene ambiguous. Trimming took off 2 bases at V and 0 bases at J, with 8 bases between the two ends. This CDR3 comprises 14 residues. Germline values: CDR1 DFQATT, CDR2 SNEGSKA (reference sequence). In nucleotides, the CDR3 is TGCAGTGCTAGATTGATAGGCTCCTACAATGAGCAGTTCTTC. Translation: CSARLIGSYNEQFF.

There are a few counts of this clonotype. V usage is TRBV28 and J usage is TRBJ2-7; 9 bases fit TRBD2. CDR1 MDHEN and CDR2 SYDVKM come from the germline V gene. Trimming cost V 3 bases and J 11 bases; bases outside gene matches: 8. The CDR3 is made up of 13 amino acids. The CDR3 sequence: CASSFKSSGTEYF. The CDR3 DNA reads TGTGCCAGCAGTTTTAAATCTAGCGGGACAGAGTACTTC.

This clonotype was counted at least ten times. The V gene is TRBV3-1, the J gene TRBJ2-3; a weak D match, TRBD2 (6 bases). The V gene lost 4 bases and the J gene lost 5 bases, with 10 bases spanning the gap. From germline, CDR1 is LGHDT and CDR2 YNNKEL (reference sequence). This CDR3 spans 13 amino acids. The CDR3, as DNA: TGTGCCAGCAGCCGGGACTTCATAGATACGCAGTATTTT. This gives the protein CASSRDFIDTQYF.

The chain links TRBV6-2 or TRBV6-3 to TRBJ2-5, with 9 bases lining up with TRBD2. The junction had 13 bases not matched to a gene; V was cut back by 4 bases and J by 10 bases. The length of the CDR3 is 15 residues. CDR1 and CDR2 (germline): MNHEY, SVGEGT. As DNA, the CDR3 is TGTGCCAGCAGTTCTCCGGGACTAGCCTCTCTTGTCCAGTACTTC. Translated, it gives CASSSPGLASLVQYF.

This clonotype was seen repeatedly, ten times or more. V usage is TRBV5-1 and J usage is TRBJ2-5; 7 bases fit TRBD1. The J segment lost 1 base and the V segment lost 0 bases, leaving 6 bases of the junction unmatched. Germline V gives CDR1 SGHRS, CDR2 YFSETQ. The CDR3 extends over 16 amino acids. Here the CDR3 DNA reads TGCGCCAGCAGCTTGGGCTACAGGGGCTCCCAAGAGACCCAGTACTTC. Its protein is CASSLGYRGSQETQYF.

This clonotype was observed many times. The J gene is TRBJ2-5, the V gene TRBV29-1; 9 bases align to TRBD1. V trimming: 6 bases; J trimming: 7 bases; junction bases outside the gene matches: 6. CDR3 length: 12 amino acids. Germline V gene sequence: CDR1 SQVTM, CDR2 ANQGSEA. CDR3 bases: TGCAGCGTCCGGGACAGGGTAACGACCCAGTACTTC. Its translation: CSVRDRVTTQYF. Supplemented by reference TRBV29-1 and TRBJ2-5, the full variable domain reads SAVISQKPSRDICQRGTSLTIQCQVDSQVTMMFWYRQQPGQSLTLIATANQGSEATYESGFVIDKFPISRPNLTFSTLTVSNMSPEDSSIYLCSVRDRVTTQYFGPGTRLLVL.

This clonotype was found many times. The V call is TRBV7-9, the J call TRBJ1-5; no clear D gene. Trimming took off 4 bases at V and 0 bases at J, with 4 bases between the two ends. Germline-derived CDR1 and CDR2 are SEHNR and FQNEAQ (reference sequence). This CDR3 is built from 13 residues. CDR3 in DNA: TGTGCCAGCAGCTCTCATAGCAATCAGCCCCAGCATTTT. It specifies CASSSHSNQPQHF.

This chain joins TRBV10-3 and TRBJ2-3; TRBD2 aligns across 10 bases. This CDR3 spans 15 amino acids. J gave up 0 bases and V 5 bases, and 2 bases lay outside the gene matches. Germline V gene sequence: CDR1 ENHRY, CDR2 SYGVKD. The DNA for the CDR3 is TGTGCCATCAGTCCGACTAGCGGGAGCACAGATACGCAGTATTTT. Amino acids: CAISPTSGSTDTQYF.

This clonotype was recorded once. This clone may be a read error of a much larger clone one base away. J is TRBJ2-2 and V is TRBV6-6, with TRBD2 identical over 7 bases. V shed 6 bases and J 7 bases; nucleotides not matched to a gene: 14. This CDR3 contains 16 residues. The germline V gene encodes CDR1 MNHNY and CDR2 SVGAGI (reference sequence). CDR3 in amino acids: CASRLLAGVDGGELFF. DNA for the CDR3: TGTGCCAGCAGGTTGCTGGCGGGAGTTGATGGCGGGGAGCTGTTTTTT.

The chain has TRBV7-9 and TRBJ2-3, with unresolved D. In germline, CDR1 is SEHNR, CDR2 FQNEAQ (reference sequence). With 7 bases removed from V and 7 bases from J, the gap between germline ends came to 12 bases. This CDR3 is built from 12 residues. CDR3 DNA: TGTGCCAGCACCAGAGGACCAAATACGCAGTATTTT. Translation: CASTRGPNTQYF.

V gene TRBV7-9 combines with J gene TRBJ1-1; the match to TRBD1 covers 8 bases. The CDR3 has 14 amino acids. The V gene end was trimmed by 0 bases and the J gene end by 5 bases; junction bases not matched to a gene: 2. CDR1 and CDR2 (germline): SEHNR, FQNEAQ (reference sequence). CDR3 nucleotides: TGTGCCAGCAGCTTAGCAGACAGGGGAACTGAAGCTTTCTTT. Its translation: CASSLADRGTEAFF.

The table lists this clonotype with many counts. This chain uses TRBV7-9 with TRBJ2-5, with D unresolved. The V and J ends lost 3 bases and 1 base respectively, with 12 bases between them. Germline V CDR1 and CDR2: SEHNR, FQNEAQ (reference sequence). The CDR3 length is 15 residues. The CDR3 loop is CASSLRMGSQETQYF. The CDR3 DNA sequence: TGTGCCAGCAGCTTGAGGATGGGCTCCCAAGAGACCCAGTACTTC.